This section outlines one T cell receptor (beta chain) sequence together with its context. Assay: immunoSEQ multiplex PCR; the TCRdb copy retains only in-frame clones and omits some. The sample records 45,000 to 50,000 clones, about 88% being singletons. This CDR3 has 15 amino acids. V trimming: 4 bases; J trimming: 3 bases; junction bases outside the gene matches: 6. Per the germline V gene, CDR1 is SGHTA and CDR2 is FQGNSA. These data originate in a study of OX40 agonist ivuxolimab in advanced cancers. The source of this sequence is an adult with an advanced solid tumor such as melanoma, head and neck, liver or kidney cancer. This specimen consisted of CD4+ or CD8+ T cells sorted from blood, obtained in a trial of the OX40 agonist ivuxolimab. V and J are TRBV7-2 and TRBJ2-1; 7 nucleotides match TRBD2. As DNA, the CDR3 is TGTGCCAGCAGCTCTAGCGGAGATTTCTACAATGAGCAGTTCTTC. It codes for CASSSSGDFYNEQFF.